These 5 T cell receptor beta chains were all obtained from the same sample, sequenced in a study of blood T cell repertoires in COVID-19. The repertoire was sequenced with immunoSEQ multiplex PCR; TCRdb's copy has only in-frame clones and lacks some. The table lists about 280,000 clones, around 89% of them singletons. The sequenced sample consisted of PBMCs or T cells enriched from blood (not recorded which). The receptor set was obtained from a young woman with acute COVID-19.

The CDR3 nucleotides read TGTGCCAGCTCACCATCACTAGCGGGAAACACCGGGGAGCTGTTTTTT. Translation gives CASSPSLAGNTGELFF. The V and J genes are TRBV18 and TRBJ2-2, with 10 bases identical to TRBD2. Germline values: CDR1 KGHSH, CDR2 LQKENI. This CDR3 comprises 16 residues. With V trimmed by 2 bases and J by 2 bases, 2 bases remained unmatched.

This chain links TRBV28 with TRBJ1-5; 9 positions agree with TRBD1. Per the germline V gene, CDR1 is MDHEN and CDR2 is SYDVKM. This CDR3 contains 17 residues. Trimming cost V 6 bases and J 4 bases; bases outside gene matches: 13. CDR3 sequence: CASRPTGTGKSNQPQHF. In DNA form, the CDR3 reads TGTGCCAGCAGACCCACCGGGACAGGGAAGTCGAATCAGCCCCAGCATTTT.

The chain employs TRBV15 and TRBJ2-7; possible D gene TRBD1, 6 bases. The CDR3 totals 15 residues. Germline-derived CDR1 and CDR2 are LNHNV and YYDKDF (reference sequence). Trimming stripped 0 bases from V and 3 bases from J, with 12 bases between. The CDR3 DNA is TGTGCCACCAGCAGAGAAGTGGGCAGGGGCTACGAGCAGTACTTC. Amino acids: CATSREVGRGYEQYF.

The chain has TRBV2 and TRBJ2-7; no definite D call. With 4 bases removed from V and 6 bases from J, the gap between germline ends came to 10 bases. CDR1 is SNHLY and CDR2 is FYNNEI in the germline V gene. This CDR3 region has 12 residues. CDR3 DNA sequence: TGTGCCAGCAGTGGCCCATCGGGCGAGCAGTACTTC. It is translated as CASSGPSGEQYF.

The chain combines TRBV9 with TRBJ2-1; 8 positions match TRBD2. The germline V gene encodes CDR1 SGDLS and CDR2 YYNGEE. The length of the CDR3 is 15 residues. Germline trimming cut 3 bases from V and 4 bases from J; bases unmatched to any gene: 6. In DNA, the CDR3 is TGTGCCAGCAGCGCCAGCGGGAGCGGGTACAATGAGCAGTTCTTC. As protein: CASSASGSGYNEQFF.